The T cell receptor beta chain under discussion was sequenced for a study of T cell changes during pregnancy in multiple sclerosis. Germline assignment: CDR1 MNHNS and CDR2 SASEGT. V dropped 9 bases and J dropped 2; count of bases not matched to a gene: 9. CDR3 size: 15 residues. The data were produced by immunoSEQ multiplex PCR, yet TCRdb's version contains in-frame clones alone and is incomplete. There are approximately 130,000 clones in the sample; roughly 95% occur only once, and about 0.45% lies in the top ten. The source is a female donor with multiple sclerosis, enrolled in a pregnancy study. The specimen comprised peripheral blood, sampled after pregnancy. This sequence joins TRBV6-1 and TRBJ2-3; TRBD1 matches 9 bases. This chain's CDR3 is CASNRGPSITDTQYF. The CDR3 nucleotides read TGTGCCAGTAACAGGGGGCCCTCTATCACAGATACGCAGTATTTT.